What follows are 24 T cell receptor beta chains derived from one specimen sequenced in a study of blood T cell repertoires in COVID-19. The protocol was immunoSEQ multiplex PCR, while the TCRdb copy is restricted to in-frame clones and leaves out a portion. The profile shows 150,000 to 190,000 clones, approximately 80% of them singletons. The source material was peripheral blood. The source of these receptors is a man aged 55 to 70 with acute or convalescent COVID-19.

The gene calls are TRBV20-1 and TRBJ1-2; perhaps TRBD1 as D (5 bases). CDR1 is DFQATT, CDR2 SNEGSKA, per germline (reference sequence). The CDR3 extends over 11 amino acids. The germline V and J ends were trimmed by 4 bases and 6 bases, with 9 bases remaining between them. CDR3 loop: CSAKGWNGYTF. For the CDR3, the DNA is TGCAGTGCTAAGGGGTGGAATGGCTACACCTTC.

This clone was detected a few times. This sequence joins TRBV5-1 and TRBJ2-7; 9 bases align to TRBD2. The CDR3 contains 15 residues. Germline CDR1 and CDR2: SGHRS and YFSETQ. V dropped 4 bases and J dropped 2; count of bases not matched to a gene: 7. CDR3 region: CASSPPLAGPYEQYF. Here the CDR3 DNA reads TGCGCCAGCAGCCCCCCCCTAGCGGGGCCCTACGAGCAGTACTTC. Drawing the rest from reference TRBV5-1 and TRBJ2-7, the complete variable domain is KAGVTQTPRYLIKTRGQQVTLSCSPISGHRSVSWYQQTPGQGLQFLFEYFSETQRNKGNFPGRFSGRQFSNSRSEMNVSTLELGDSALYLCASSPPLAGPYEQYFGPGTRLTVT.

The chain couples TRBV19 to TRBJ2-3; tentatively, D is TRBD1 (5 bases). The CDR3 loop spans 13 amino acids. Germline V CDR1 and CDR2: LNHDA, SQIVND (reference sequence). Between the trimmed V and J ends, which lost 4 bases and 1 base, there was a span of 6 bases. The CDR3 loop is CASSKQGTDTQYF. The CDR3 DNA is TGTGCCAGTAGTAAACAGGGCACAGATACGCAGTATTTT.

The genes are TRBV4-3 and TRBJ2-2; 10 bases are shared with TRBD2. Trimming cost V 6 bases and J 7 bases; bases outside gene matches: 11. Germline CDR1 is LGHNA and CDR2 is YSLEER. This CDR3 is built from 16 residues. Written as DNA, the CDR3 is TGCGCCAGCAGTTCTCTAGCGGGAGTCGGGGTCGGGGAGCTGTTTTTT. This encodes CASSSLAGVGVGELFF.

This sequence joins TRBV4-3 and TRBJ2-1; D may be TRBD2 (7 bases). Deletions cut 0 bases from V and 8 bases from J, with 17 bases between. The CDR3 is 16 residues long. Germline V gene sequence: CDR1 LGHNA, CDR2 YSLEER. The CDR3 region has the DNA TGCGCCAGCAGCCAAGATGGAAACGGGGGGCGTGATGAGCAGTTCTTC. This sequence encodes CASSQDGNGGRDEQFF.

The genes are TRBV5-1 and TRBJ2-7; D remains unclear. The CDR3 runs 13 residues. Germline V gene sequence: CDR1 SGHRS, CDR2 YFSETQ. V was trimmed by 0 bases and J by 0 bases, leaving 4 bases between them. This chain's CDR3 is CASSLGSSYEQYF. The CDR3 nucleotides are TGCGCCAGCAGCTTGGGGAGCTCCTACGAGCAGTACTTC.

The chain has TRBV5-1 and TRBJ2-7; 9 nucleotides align to TRBD1. The CDR3 loop spans 14 amino acids. The trim removed 2 bases at V and 5 bases at J, leaving 5 bases unmatched. The V gene's germline CDR1 is SGHRS and CDR2 YFSETQ. CDR3 coding DNA: TGCGCCAGCAGCTTCGGGACAGGGAAGGACGAGCAGTACTTC. It codes for CASSFGTGKDEQYF.

The chain carries TRBV11-2 and TRBJ1-1; 7 bases line up with TRBD1. The CDR3 length is 15 residues. The J segment lost 1 base and the V segment lost 5 bases, leaving 7 bases of the junction unmatched. Per the germline V gene, CDR1 is SGHAT and CDR2 is FQNNGV. In DNA, the CDR3 is TGTGCCAGCAGCCTTACACCAGGGGGGAACACTGAAGCTTTCTTT. The encoded protein is CASSLTPGGNTEAFF.

This sequence joins TRBV11-2 and TRBJ1-3; D gene ambiguous. V lost 2 bases, J lost 4 bases, and 12 bases lay in between. Germline values: CDR1 SGHAT, CDR2 FQNNGV. The CDR3 sequence is 15 residues long. For the CDR3, the DNA is TGTGCCAGCAGCTTAAGCGGTTATGCGGGAAACACCATATATTTT. Amino acid sequence: CASSLSGYAGNTIYF.

The chain employs TRBV5-6 and TRBJ2-7; TRBD1 agrees at 8 bases. Germline-derived CDR1 and CDR2 are SGHDT and YYEEEE. The CDR3 runs to 14 residues. V was clipped by 2 bases and J by 7 bases; unmatched bases: 8. The CDR3 spells CASSFRGRTGEQYF. CDR3 nucleotide sequence: TGTGCCAGCAGCTTCAGGGGGCGAACGGGGGAGCAGTACTTC. Full variable domain (missing parts from reference TRBV5-6 and TRBJ2-7): DAGVTQSPTHLIKTRGQQVTLRCSPKSGHDTVSWYQQALGQGPQFIFQYYEEEERQRGNFPDRFSGHQFPNYSSELNVNALLLGDSALYLCASSFRGRTGEQYFGPGTRLTVT.

This chain joins TRBV5-6 and TRBJ1-2; D possibly corresponds to TRBD1 (5 bases). Between the trimmed V and J ends, which lost 2 bases and 2 bases, there was a span of 7 bases. The CDR3 runs to 13 residues. CDR1 is SGHDT, CDR2 YYEEEE, per germline. This CDR3 reads CASSLSGNYGYTF. In nucleotides, the CDR3 is TGTGCCAGCAGCTTATCAGGGAACTATGGCTACACCTTC.

This clone was counted at least ten times. The genes are TRBV28 and TRBJ2-3, with 11 bases matching TRBD2. After removal of 5 bases from V and 5 bases from J, the junction contained 12 bases not matched to a gene. CDR1 is MDHEN and CDR2 is SYDVKM in the germline V gene. This CDR3 region has 17 residues. DNA of the CDR3: TGTGCCAGCAGTCCCCTATGGTTAGCGGGAGGGGGAGATACGCAGTATTTT. Translating it yields CASSPLWLAGGGDTQYF. Complete variable domain (other parts from reference TRBV28 and TRBJ2-3): DVKVTQSSRYLVKRTGEKVFLECVQDMDHENMFWYRQDPGLGLRLIYFSYDVKMKEKGDIPEGYSVSREKKERFSLILESASTNQTSMYLCASSPLWLAGGGDTQYFGPGTRLTVL.

V usage is TRBV7-2 and J usage is TRBJ2-2; a possible D gene is TRBD2 (6 bases). The CDR3 is 16 amino acids. Germline V gene data show CDR1 as SGHTA and CDR2 as FQGNSA. V was shortened by 3 bases and J by 5 bases, with 16 bases between the two germline ends. The CDR3 region is CASSFRARRVTGELFF. CDR3 in DNA: TGTGCCAGCAGCTTTCGGGCGAGGAGGGTAACCGGGGAGCTGTTTTTT.

The gene calls are TRBV7-9 and TRBJ1-6; D perhaps matches TRBD1 (6 bases). The CDR3 runs to 13 residues. V dropped 3 bases and J dropped 11 bases, with 11 bases sitting between them. Germline assignment: CDR1 SEHNR and CDR2 FQNEAQ (reference sequence). The DNA of the CDR3 is TGTGCCAGCAGCTTTACAGGGATTACACCCCTCCACTTT. Translating gives CASSFTGITPLHF.

The chain joins TRBV10-3 to TRBJ1-1; 7 bases are shared with TRBD1. The CDR3 consists of 13 residues. Per germline, CDR1 ENHRY and CDR2 SYGVKD. Losses at the gene ends were 4 bases for V and 6 bases for J; bases not matched to a gene: 5. In DNA, the CDR3 is TGTGCCATCAGTGGGCGACAGGGCGCTGAAGCTTTCTTT. Translating gives CAISGRQGAEAFF.

V is TRBV5-4 and J is TRBJ2-2; 8 positions match TRBD2. Germline assignment: CDR1 SGHNT and CDR2 YYREEE (reference sequence). The ends lost 5 bases at V and 5 bases at J; junction bases unmatched: 8. The CDR3 contains 15 residues. DNA for the CDR3: TGTGCCAGCAGAATCGGGAGGGCAGGAACCGGGGAGCTGTTTTTT. Translation gives CASRIGRAGTGELFF.

This clone was counted at least ten times. The chain uses TRBV28 and TRBJ2-7; D possibly corresponds to TRBD2 (5 bases). Germline lookup yields CDR1 MDHEN and CDR2 SYDVKM. The CDR3 loop spans 14 amino acids. Trimming removed 4 bases from V and 3 bases from J, with 13 bases in between. CDR3 nucleotides: TGTGCCAGCAGTTCCGGAGGAGGTGACTACGAGCAGTACTTC. It is translated as CASSSGGGDYEQYF.

This chain connects TRBV3-1 (or the pseudogene TRBV3-2) to TRBJ1-1, with D uncertain. CDR3 length equals 12 residues. Trimming pared 4 bases from V and 4 bases from J, leaving 7 bases between. CDR1 is LGHDT, CDR2 YNNKEL, per germline (reference sequence). The CDR3 DNA is TGTGCCAGCAGCCGGCCTGGCACTGAAGCTTTCTTT. Its translation is CASSRPGTEAFF.

The chain combines TRBV6-2 or TRBV6-3 with TRBJ2-7, with 10 bases identical to TRBD1. The ends lost 4 bases at V and 2 bases at J; junction bases unmatched: 8. Germline V gene sequence: CDR1 MNHEY, CDR2 SVGEGT. CDR3 length: 16 residues. The CDR3 reads CASSSRTGGNTYEQYF. The CDR3 coding sequence is TGTGCCAGCAGTTCCCGGACAGGGGGAAACACCTACGAGCAGTACTTC.

The chain has TRBV5-1 and TRBJ1-4; D ambiguous. The CDR3 totals 11 residues. Trimming left V 5 bases short and J 8 bases short, with 7 bases between. Germline CDR1 is SGHRS and CDR2 is YFSETQ. The CDR3 sequence is CASRLEEKLFF. The CDR3 nucleotides are TGCGCCAGCAGGCTAGAAGAAAAACTGTTTTTT.

The genes are TRBV27 and TRBJ2-7; the match to TRBD2 covers 8 bases. The CDR3 sequence is 16 residues long. Per the germline V gene, CDR1 is MNHEY and CDR2 is SMNVEV (reference sequence). Trimming at V came to 5 bases and at J to 3 bases, leaving 12 bases not matched to a gene. The CDR3 DNA reads TGTGCCAGCAGTAGGGAGCGACTAGCGTCCCTCTACGAGCAGTACTTC. Encoded protein: CASSRERLASLYEQYF.

Regarding this clone: The same CDR3 also results from other DNA sequences found in this sample. The genes are TRBV6-5 and TRBJ2-7, with 9 bases lining up with TRBD1. Germline V gene sequence: CDR1 MNHEY, CDR2 SVGAGI. The CDR3 covers 13 residues. Trimming at V came to 5 bases and at J to 2 bases, leaving 1 base not matched to a gene. This chain's CDR3 is CASSRTGAYEQYF. Written as DNA, the CDR3 is TGTGCCAGCAGTAGGACAGGGGCCTACGAGCAGTACTTC.

The V gene is TRBV5-1, the J gene TRBJ1-3; tentative D call: TRBD1 (6 bases). Looked up from germline, CDR1 is SGHRS and CDR2 is YFSETQ. Trimming shortened V by 2 bases and J by 2 bases, and 20 bases separated the two germline ends. The CDR3 is 18 residues long. The CDR3: CASSFRPGRGSTGNTIYF. For the CDR3, the DNA is TGCGCCAGCAGCTTTAGACCTGGCAGGGGATCGACTGGAAACACCATATATTTT.

V and J are TRBV7-9 and TRBJ2-4; 12 bases are shared with TRBD2. V shed 0 bases, J shed 2 bases, and the junction held 8 bases outside the gene matches. The CDR3 is made up of 19 amino acids. Germline loops: CDR1 SEHNR, CDR2 FQNEAQ (reference sequence). CDR3 DNA sequence: TGTGCCAGCAGCTTAGCCCCTCCTGGACTAGCGGGGACCAAAAACATTCAGTACTTC. Translated, it gives CASSLAPPGLAGTKNIQYF.